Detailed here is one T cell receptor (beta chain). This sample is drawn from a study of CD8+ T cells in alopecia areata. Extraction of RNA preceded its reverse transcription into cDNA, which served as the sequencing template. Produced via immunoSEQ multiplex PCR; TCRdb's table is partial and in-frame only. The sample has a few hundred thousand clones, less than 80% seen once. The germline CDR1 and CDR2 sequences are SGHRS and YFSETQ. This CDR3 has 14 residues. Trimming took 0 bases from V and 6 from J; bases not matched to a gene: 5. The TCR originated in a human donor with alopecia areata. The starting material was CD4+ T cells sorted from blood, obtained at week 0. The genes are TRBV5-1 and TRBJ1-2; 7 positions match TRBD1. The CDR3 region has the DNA TGCGCCAGCAGCTTGGACAGGGGAATTGATGGCTACACCTTC. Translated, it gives CASSLDRGIDGYTF.